This TCR beta chain was sequenced for a study of identical twins. Looked up from germline, CDR1 is SGHDT and CDR2 is YYEEEE. Trimming at V came to 4 bases and at J to 7 bases, leaving 8 bases not matched to a gene. This CDR3 contains 15 residues. Template switching added a universal primer binding site, and final cDNA carried unique molecular identifiers. TCRdb used MiXCR to reprocess the 5' RACE reads, holding one entry per CDR3 protein. Of around 490,000 distinct CDR3 sequences in the sample, around 15% were seen once. Findings and limits, study-wide: Out-of-frame alpha sequences shared between twins exhibited an excess of low generation probability.

Only a few counts were recorded for this clonotype. The antigen remains unidentified. The same specimen was also included in a second study, on yellow fever vaccine responses in identical twins. That source adds: Twins reportedly appeared to share part of their vaccine T cell response while keeping part individual.

V usage is TRBV5-6 and J usage is TRBJ2-1; 10 bases are a match to TRBD1. Sequenced input: CD4+ T cells sorted from blood. The receptor comes from a woman between 18 and 30 years old in good health. CDR3 sequence: CASSHGTGVWNEQFF. The CDR3 DNA reads as TGTGCCAGCAGCCACGGGACAGGGGTTTGGAATGAGCAGTTCTTC.